This TCR beta chain came from a study of T cell repertoires in cytomegalovirus infection. Study at large: Selected CMV epitopes included recently identified HLA-C-restricted ones as well as well-studied HLA-B-restricted ones. CMV infection and matching HLA type were both indicated by public TCR beta signatures.

The length of the CDR3 is 13 residues. Trimming cost V 2 bases and J 9 bases, with 11 bases left between them. Looked up from germline, CDR1 is SGHVS and CDR2 is FQNEAQ. General study findings and limits: Carriage of CMV together with the relevant HLA was identifiable through cumulative public TCR beta family frequency. In two of eight donors, the top clonotype was HLA-C-restricted CMV-specific.

This clonotype has more than one count but fewer than ten. No antigen is known for it. Each CDR3 protein is one row after TCRdb ran MiXCR on the reads. This sample carries about 700,000 distinct CDR3 sequences, around 30% of them seen once, and the ten largest clones take 18%. The clonotype comes from a human donor in good health (CMV status not recorded). Some clones in this sample may be carry-over from other donors' samples. The chain uses TRBV7-8 and TRBJ2-1; D perhaps matches TRBD1 (6 bases). Source: cultured PBMCs, taken from culture after CMV antigen stimulation. CDR3 coding DNA: TGTGCCAGCAGCTTATTCCAGGGGTCTGAGCAGTTCTTC. Encoded protein: CASSLFQGSEQFF.